Each of the 3 T cell receptor beta chains below was sequenced from the same sample in a study of T cells in Graves' hyperthyroidism and ophthalmopathy. Amplification of TCR beta CDR3 regions was performed using RNA transcripts as template. A first-round RT-PCR of the TCR CDR3 used the HTBI primer set. TCRdb analysed the multiplex PCR reads with MiXCR anew, one entry per CDR3 protein. The repertoire has a few hundred thousand distinct CDR3 sequences, roughly 15% of them found once; the top ten carry about 4.9%. The sequencing sample was made of blood. These receptors all stem from a woman aged 18-30 years with Graves' hyperthyroidism.

This clonotype was seen ten or more times. CDR3 loop: CASSWSGSGGTDTQYF. For the CDR3, the DNA is TGTGCCAGCAGCTGGAGCGGGAGTGGAGGCACAGATACGCAGTATTTT. The chain couples TRBV2 to TRBJ2-3, with TRBD2 matching over 8 bases. The germline CDR1 and CDR2 sequences are SNHLY and FYNNEI. The CDR3 spans 16 residues. V was pared by 6 bases and J by 1 base, with 9 bases of the junction left unmatched.

This clonotype was counted a few times. The chain employs TRBV29-1 and TRBJ1-2; D is undetermined. Between the trimmed V and J ends, which lost 0 bases and 5 bases, there was a span of 13 bases. CDR1 and CDR2 from the germline V gene are SQVTM and ANQGSEA. The CDR3 totals 14 residues. This CDR3 reads CSVEDLHSGYGYTF. The CDR3 region has the DNA TGCAGCGTTGAAGATCTTCACAGCGGTTATGGCTACACCTTC.

This clonotype was picked up many times. V and J are TRBV7-2 and TRBJ2-3, with D possibly matching TRBD2 (6 bases). Per the germline V gene, CDR1 is SGHTA and CDR2 is FQGNSA. The CDR3 extends over 15 amino acids. The germline V and J ends were trimmed by 5 bases and 3 bases, with 15 bases remaining between them. This CDR3 reads CASSGGGIGTDTQYF. For the CDR3, the DNA is TGTGCCAGCAGCGGGGGAGGAATCGGAACAGATACGCAGTATTTT.